A single sample is the source of the 19 T cell receptor beta chains below, sequenced in a study of blood T cell repertoires in COVID-19. Profiled with immunoSEQ multiplex PCR; TCRdb holds only in-frame clones, not every one. This sample has about 230,000 clones, with 65% to 85% found just once. Sample: peripheral blood. These receptors all come from a woman between 25 and 40 years old with COVID-19, enrolled during active disease.

V is TRBV9 and J is TRBJ2-1; the match to TRBD1 covers 8 bases. V dropped 3 bases and J dropped 5; count of bases not matched to a gene: 7. The CDR3 sequence is 15 residues long. Germline values: CDR1 SGDLS, CDR2 YYNGEE. The CDR3 reads CASSDPGTGNNEQFF. The CDR3 DNA sequence: TGTGCCAGCAGCGACCCCGGGACAGGTAACAATGAGCAGTTCTTC.

This chain links TRBV19 with TRBJ2-1; D is possibly TRBD1 (6 bases). The CDR3 runs to 16 residues. Deletions cut 3 bases from V and 10 bases from J, with 22 bases between. In germline, CDR1 is LNHDA, CDR2 SQIVND (reference sequence). CDR3 region: CASSISGRGVFWEQFF. DNA for the CDR3: TGTGCCAGTAGTATCTCGGGCAGGGGAGTTTTTTGGGAGCAGTTCTTC.

The J gene is TRBJ1-5, the V gene TRBV28; D is uncertain. Germline CDR1 reads MDHEN; CDR2 reads SYDVKM. With 2 bases removed from V and 3 bases from J, the gap between germline ends came to 17 bases. The length of the CDR3 is 17 residues. The CDR3: CASSLTQAHRNNQPQHF. The CDR3 DNA reads TGTGCCAGCAGTTTAACGCAGGCGCATCGAAACAATCAGCCCCAGCATTTT.

V gene TRBV5-4 combines with J gene TRBJ1-2; 9 nucleotides align to TRBD1. The germline CDR1 and CDR2 sequences are SGHNT and YYREEE (reference sequence). The CDR3 length is 17 residues. Trimming cost V 4 bases and J 0 bases; bases outside gene matches: 10. CDR3 loop: CASSGGQGLLSNYGYTF. CDR3 nucleotide sequence: TGTGCCAGCAGCGGTGGACAGGGGCTCCTGTCTAACTATGGCTACACCTTC.

The CDR3 protein is CASSFETGGGNEKLFF. The CDR3 DNA sequence: TGCGCCAGCAGCTTTGAGACCGGGGGTGGTAATGAAAAACTGTTTTTT. The chain recombines TRBV5-1 with TRBJ1-4, with a tentative D call TRBD1 (5 bases). The CDR3 contains 16 residues. Trimming shortened V by 2 bases and J by 4 bases, and 15 bases separated the two germline ends. The germline V gene has CDR1 SGHRS and CDR2 YFSETQ.

The rearrangement uses TRBV7-9 and TRBJ2-7; 9 nucleotides line up with TRBD1. V gave up 4 bases and J gave up 0 bases; unmatched junction bases: 4. The CDR3 has 15 residues. Per germline, CDR1 SEHNR and CDR2 FQNEAQ (reference sequence). As DNA, the CDR3 is TGTGCCAGCAGCTCAGGGACAGGGAGCTCCTACGAGCAGTACTTC. Translating gives CASSSGTGSSYEQYF.

The chain recombines TRBV3-1 (or the pseudogene TRBV3-2) with TRBJ2-1, with TRBD2 matching over 10 bases. Trimming cost V 1 base and J 7 bases; bases outside gene matches: 16. Germline CDR1 LGHDT, CDR2 YNNKEL (reference sequence). This CDR3 is built from 19 residues. CDR3 nucleotide sequence: TGTGCCAGCAGCCAAGGGGGCCACAAACCGGGACTAGCGTTTAATGAGCAGTTCTTC. It encodes CASSQGGHKPGLAFNEQFF.

J is TRBJ2-3 and V is TRBV19, with D tentatively TRBD1 (6 bases). The length of the CDR3 is 15 residues. V lost 0 bases to trimming and J lost 1 base, with 8 bases between them. Germline values: CDR1 LNHDA, CDR2 SQIVND (reference sequence). The CDR3 sequence is CASSIDRGGTDTQYF. The CDR3, as DNA: TGTGCCAGTAGTATAGACAGGGGCGGCACAGATACGCAGTATTTT.

The chain uses TRBV6-5 and TRBJ1-3, with D hard to call. The V gene's germline CDR1 is MNHEY and CDR2 SVGAGI. V lost 8 bases and J 8 bases, leaving 19 bases between the germline ends. This CDR3 is 14 amino acids long. The CDR3 region has the DNA TGTGCCAGCCGCCGAGGAGAGATTTTGGACACCATATATTTT. Amino acid sequence: CASRRGEILDTIYF.

This clone was observed a few times. The V call is TRBV7-9, the J call TRBJ2-1; a weak D match, TRBD2 (6 bases). The germline V and J ends were trimmed by 0 bases and 9 bases, with 6 bases remaining between them. Germline CDR1 and CDR2: SEHNR and FQNEAQ (reference sequence). CDR3 size: 12 residues. The CDR3 region has the DNA TGTGCCAGCAGCTTAGCGGGAGGTGAGCAGTTCTTC. Protein sequence: CASSLAGGEQFF. Supplemented by reference TRBV7-9 and TRBJ2-1, the full variable domain reads DTGVSQNPRHKITKRGQNVTFRCDPISEHNRLYWYRQTLGQGPEFLTYFQNEAQLEKSRLLSDRFSAERPKGSFSTLEIQRTEQGDSAMYLCASSLAGGEQFFGPGTRLTVL.

This clone has just one count. The chain couples TRBV4-3 to TRBJ2-7; D call uncertain. Germline-derived CDR1 and CDR2 are LGHNA and YSLEER. V was trimmed by 1 base and J by 3 bases, leaving 7 bases between them. The CDR3 is 13 residues long. CDR3 sequence reads: CASSQGRVYEQYF. The CDR3 DNA follows: TGCGCCAGCAGCCAAGGACGGGTCTACGAGCAGTACTTC.

This clone was seen repeatedly, ten times or more. The V and J genes are TRBV9 and TRBJ2-3; 13 bases align to TRBD2. With 4 bases clipped from V and 3 bases from J, the junction kept 2 bases outside the gene matches. From germline, CDR1 is SGDLS and CDR2 YYNGEE. The CDR3 is made up of 15 amino acids. CDR3 residues: CASSTSGGDTDTQYF. The CDR3 DNA reads TGTGCCAGCAGCACTAGCGGGGGGGATACAGATACGCAGTATTTT.

The V and J genes are TRBV29-1 and TRBJ2-1, with a weak D call TRBD1 (6 bases). Per germline, CDR1 SQVTM and CDR2 ANQGSEA. There are 13 residues in the CDR3. The V end was cut by 3 bases, the J end by 8 bases, with 14 bases between. The CDR3 DNA is TGCAGCGTTGATTGGACAGTTTCGGATGAGCAGTTCTTC. As protein: CSVDWTVSDEQFF.

This chain links TRBV5-6 with TRBJ2-7; 10 positions agree with TRBD2. The germline V gene has CDR1 SGHDT and CDR2 YYEEEE. This CDR3 is built from 16 residues. Germline trimming cut 0 bases from V and 7 bases from J; bases unmatched to any gene: 10. Here the CDR3 DNA reads TGTGCCAGCAGCTTGGGGCTAGCGGGGGCCCTAGGGGAGCAGTACTTC. It yields the protein CASSLGLAGALGEQYF.

The CDR3 DNA reads TGCAGTGCTAGTCGACTAGCGGGAAGGCCAGATACGCAGTATTTT. Its translation is CSASRLAGRPDTQYF. The J gene is TRBJ2-3, the V gene TRBV20-1; 11 bases are shared with TRBD2. The germline V gene encodes CDR1 DFQATT and CDR2 SNEGSKA (reference sequence). V was clipped by 3 bases and J by 4 bases; unmatched bases: 6. This CDR3 is 15 amino acids long.

This chain links TRBV11-1 with TRBJ2-1; D uncertain. V lost 2 bases to trimming and J lost 6 bases, with 5 bases between them. The germline V gene has CDR1 SGHAT and CDR2 FQDESV (reference sequence). The CDR3 extends over 12 amino acids. CDR3 in amino acids: CASSLNSNEQFF. The CDR3 nucleotides read TGTGCCAGCAGCTTAAACAGCAATGAGCAGTTCTTC.

The J gene is TRBJ2-3, the V gene TRBV2, with 9 bases fitting TRBD2. Germline V gives CDR1 SNHLY, CDR2 FYNNEI. V trimming: 9 bases; J trimming: 3 bases; junction bases outside the gene matches: 7. CDR3 length: 14 amino acids. The DNA of the CDR3 is TGTGCCAGGGGGGATAGCGGGGGAACAGATACGCAGTATTTT. Amino acid sequence: CARGDSGGTDTQYF.

The chain employs TRBV4-2 and TRBJ1-2; D unclear. Germline loops: CDR1 LGHNA, CDR2 YNFKEQ. V lost 5 bases, J lost 8 bases, and 18 bases lay in between. The CDR3 is 14 amino acids. DNA for the CDR3: TGTGCCAGCAGCGCGCGAAGCGACGGCGGGGGCTACACCTTC. Amino acids: CASSARSDGGGYTF.

This chain joins TRBV21-1 and TRBJ2-1; the listed D gene, TRBD1, was not tested against the DNA. TRBV21-1 counts as a pseudogene. The CDR3 contains 11 residues. The CDR3 DNA is TGTGCCAGCGGCCACAGCAATGAGCAGTTCTTC. This encodes CASGHSNEQFF.